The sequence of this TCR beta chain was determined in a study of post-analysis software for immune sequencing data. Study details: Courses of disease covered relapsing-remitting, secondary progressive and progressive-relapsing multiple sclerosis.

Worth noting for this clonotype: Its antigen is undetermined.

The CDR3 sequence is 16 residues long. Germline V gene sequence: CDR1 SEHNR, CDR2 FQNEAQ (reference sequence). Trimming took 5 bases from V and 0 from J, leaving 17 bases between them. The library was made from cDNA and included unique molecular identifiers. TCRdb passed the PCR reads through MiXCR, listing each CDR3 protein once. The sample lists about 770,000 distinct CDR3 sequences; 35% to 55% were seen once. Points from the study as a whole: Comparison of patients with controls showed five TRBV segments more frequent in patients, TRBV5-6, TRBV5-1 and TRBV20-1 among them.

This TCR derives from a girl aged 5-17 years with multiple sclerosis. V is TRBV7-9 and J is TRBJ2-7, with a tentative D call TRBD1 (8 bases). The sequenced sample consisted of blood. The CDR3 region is CASSLPQGGHSYEQYF. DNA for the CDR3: TGTGCCAGCAGCCTACCACAGGGGGGGCACTCCTACGAGCAGTACTTC. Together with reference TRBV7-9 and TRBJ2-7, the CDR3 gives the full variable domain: DTGVSQNPRHKITKRGQNVTFRCDPISEHNRLYWYRQTLGQGPEFLTYFQNEAQLEKSRLLSDRFSAERPKGSFSTLEIQRTEQGDSAMYLCASSLPQGGHSYEQYFGPGTRLTVT.